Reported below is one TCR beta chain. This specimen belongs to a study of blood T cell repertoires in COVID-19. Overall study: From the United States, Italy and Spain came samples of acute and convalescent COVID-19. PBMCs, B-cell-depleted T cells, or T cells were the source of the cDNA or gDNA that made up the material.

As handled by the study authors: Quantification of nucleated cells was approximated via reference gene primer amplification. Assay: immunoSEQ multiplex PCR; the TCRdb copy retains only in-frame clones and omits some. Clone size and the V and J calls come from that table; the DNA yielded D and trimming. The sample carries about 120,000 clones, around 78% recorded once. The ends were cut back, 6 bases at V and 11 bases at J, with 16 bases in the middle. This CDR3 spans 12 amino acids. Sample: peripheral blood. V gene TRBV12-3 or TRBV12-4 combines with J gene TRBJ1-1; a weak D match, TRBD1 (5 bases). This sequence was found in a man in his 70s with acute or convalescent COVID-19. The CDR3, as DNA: TGTGCCAGCAGCCTCCGGGCAGGGCGGGCTTTCTTT. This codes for CASSLRAGRAFF.